This T cell receptor beta chain was profiled in a study of blood T cell repertoires in COVID-19. Study in general: Sites in the United States, Italy and Spain provided acute and convalescent COVID-19 samples. Sources were T cells, B-cell-depleted T cells, or PBMCs; the material itself was cDNA or gDNA.

Germline V gene sequence: CDR1 SGHDN, CDR2 FVKESK. This CDR3 region has 19 residues. The junction had 9 bases not matched to a gene; V was cut back by 0 bases and J by 0 bases. Per the study methods: Using reference gene primer amplification, nucleated cell counts were estimated. Generated by immunoSEQ multiplex PCR, the TCRdb table keeps only in-frame clones and is missing some. That table is the source of V, J and clone size, and D and trimming were worked out from the DNA. This repertoire shows about 120,000 clones, approximately 74% found once; its top ten account for roughly 5.5%. V and J are TRBV14 and TRBJ2-1; 9 bases line up with TRBD2. The sequence was collected from a man aged 55-75 years with acute or convalescent COVID-19. Sequencing input: peripheral blood. CDR3 region: CASSQDWLAGRSSYNEQFF. Here the CDR3 DNA reads TGTGCCAGCAGCCAAGATTGGCTAGCGGGAAGAAGCTCCTACAATGAGCAGTTCTTC.